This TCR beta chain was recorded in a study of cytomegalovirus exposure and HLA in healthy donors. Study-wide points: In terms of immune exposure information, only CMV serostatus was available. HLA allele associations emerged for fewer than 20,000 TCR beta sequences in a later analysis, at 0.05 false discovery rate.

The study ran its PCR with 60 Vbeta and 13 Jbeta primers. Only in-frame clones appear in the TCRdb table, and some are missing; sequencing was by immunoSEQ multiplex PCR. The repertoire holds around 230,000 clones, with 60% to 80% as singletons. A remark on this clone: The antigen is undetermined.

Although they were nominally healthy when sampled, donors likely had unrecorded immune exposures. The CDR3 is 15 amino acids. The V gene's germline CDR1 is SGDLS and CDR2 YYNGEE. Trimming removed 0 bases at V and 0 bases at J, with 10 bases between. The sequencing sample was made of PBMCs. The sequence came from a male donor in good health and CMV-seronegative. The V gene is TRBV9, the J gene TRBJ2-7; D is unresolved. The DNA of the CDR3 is TGTGCCAGCAGCGTAGGCACAGCATCCTCCTACGAGCAGTACTTC. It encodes CASSVGTASSYEQYF.